This is a list of T cell receptor beta chains from one sample in a study of T cells expressing NK-cell markers. TCRdb re-called the 5' RACE reads; one entry per CDR3 protein, DNA not given. The specimen's table records a few hundred thousand distinct CDR3 sequences. What was sequenced was blood T cells: a sorted CD56 or NKG2C T cell subset, CD4+ or CD8+ T cells, or bulk PBMC T cells (not recorded which). Receptors originate from a man aged 18 to 30 in good health. Both conserved end residues are part of each CDR3.

v_gene	j_gene	CDR3aa
TRBV11-2	TRBJ2-1	CASSPSSGGSSSYNEQFF
TRBV6-5	TRBJ2-1	CASSYTTSGGISSYNEQFF
TRBV29-1	TRBJ2-7	CSVGNSGLYEQYF
TRBV6-1	TRBJ1-1	CASISGSNTEAFF
TRBV5-1	TRBJ2-5	CASSSVQLGEETQYF
TRBV21-1	TRBJ1-1	CAITRAVEAFF
TRBV18	TRBJ1-1	CASSNEVGEAFF
TRBV27	TRBJ1-1	CASSSRTENTEAFF
TRBV20-1	TRBJ1-2	CSARDLGGAGGYTF
TRBV12-3/TRBV12-4	TRBJ2-1	CASSLSPLAGGRNEQFF
TRBV11-2	TRBJ1-3	CASSHGHANTIYF
TRBV28	TRBJ2-2	CASSLSSVTGELFF
TRBV7-9	TRBJ2-4	CASSFSLGRLAKNIQYF
TRBV7-9	TRBJ2-3	CASSPPGSDTQYF
TRBV7-6	TRBJ2-2	CASSLAGSGSWFTGELFF
TRBV20-1	TRBJ2-3	CSARYPTGGRDTQYF
TRBV20-1	TRBJ2-4	CSADRVDIQYF
TRBV5-5	TRBJ2-6	CASSLRIRLAGANVLTF
TRBV28	TRBJ2-7	CASSSPARASEQYF
TRBV12-3/TRBV12-4	TRBJ2-2	CASSLGTSGSSGELFF
TRBV21-1	TRBJ2-5	CASSIPTGEGETQYF
TRBV11-3	TRBJ2-2	CASSLELAGRTGELFF
TRBV12-3/TRBV12-4	TRBJ1-5	CASSPTAGMGQPQHF
TRBV5-1	TRBJ2-6	CASSWRGPGRESGGANVLTF
TRBV9	TRBJ2-7	CASSPRIRDGYEQYF
TRBV10-3	TRBJ1-4	CASGQGATNEKLFF
TRBV18	TRBJ2-1	CASSPSPSALNEQFF
TRBV27	TRBJ2-5	CASRLTLQAYQETQYF
TRBV5-1	TRBJ2-1	CASVLGLANNEQFF
TRBV5-1	TRBJ1-1	CASSLESRDTEAFF
TRBV5-1	TRBJ2-2	CASSLYPNPVQGTGNTGELFF
TRBV7-3	TRBJ2-2	CASSLGTGNTGELFF
TRBV20-1	TRBJ2-1	CSARAPGGTYNEQFF
TRBV10-3	TRBJ1-4	CAISDGGNEKLFF
TRBV5-1	TRBJ2-1	CASSGETGANEQFF
TRBV5-1	TRBJ1-6	CASSLGQLDSPLHF
TRBV9	TRBJ2-5	CASAPGTSALETQYF
TRBV12-3/TRBV12-4	TRBJ2-5	CASRTEMRETQYF
TRBV12-3/TRBV12-4	TRBJ1-2	CASSFLSGYTF
TRBV25-1	TRBJ2-3	CASSGSAFSTDTQYF
TRBV28	TRBJ2-7	CASSQGGEQYF
TRBV12-3/TRBV12-4	TRBJ2-3	CASTQETAGGRADTQYF
TRBV12-3/TRBV12-4	TRBJ2-2	CASSLLAGLTGELFF
TRBV20-1	TRBJ2-1	CSASPTVTEQFF
TRBV20-1	TRBJ2-4	CSATSLAKNIQYF
TRBV29-1	TRBJ1-2	CSVSDGFNYGYTF
TRBV20-1	TRBJ2-3	CSPIAGGLQDTQYF
TRBV5-1	TRBJ2-5	CASSNAGDWETQYF
TRBV20-1	TRBJ1-3	CSADGGAGNTIYF
TRBV6-6	TRBJ2-2	CASWQGNRELFF
TRBV11-1	TRBJ1-1	CASSFKMNTEAFF
TRBV7-9	TRBJ1-3	CASSLLPSKSSGNTIYF
TRBV10-3	TRBJ1-5	CAISESRGRNQPQHF
TRBV20-1	TRBJ1-4	CSARGDRDRGYEKLFF
TRBV7-9	TRBJ2-7	CASSRTQGGLYEQYF
TRBV27	TRBJ1-5	CASSYRDQPQHF
TRBV24-1	TRBJ2-3	CATSGSQLDTQYF
TRBV7-8	TRBJ2-1	CASRLNNEQFF
TRBV20-1	TRBJ2-7	CSARGDLRGTDYEQYF